The 26 T cell receptor beta chains listed next were all sequenced from one sample in a study of neoadjuvant nivolumab and ipilimumab in lung cancer (TCRdb year 2020). The time point label here, explained by the study, means: at surgical resection after neoadjuvant nivolumab +/- ipilimumab. Library creation used the immunoSEQ multiplex PCR assay. Drawn from immuneACCESS, this table holds only the in-frame rearrangements with V and J called that TCRdb kept. Clones are partly lost; checked studies trace under half to an unresolved V gene and leave the rest unexplained. For this sample there are roughly 30,000 clones; about nine tenths appear just once. The ten largest clones capture 4.5% to 5% of the sample. The sample was peripheral blood, taken after neoadjuvant nivolumab, alone or with ipilimumab, at or shortly before surgery. These receptors all stem from an adult with non-small cell lung cancer.

The chain couples TRBV7-6 to TRBJ1-1, with D perhaps matching TRBD1 (5 bases). V lost 1 base and J 5 bases, leaving 8 bases between the germline ends. The CDR3 covers 13 residues. Germline lookup yields CDR1 SGHVS and CDR2 FNYEAQ. CDR3 sequence: CASSLEAGTEAFF. The DNA for the CDR3 is TGTGCCAGCAGCTTAGAAGCAGGGACTGAAGCTTTCTTT.

CDR3 in DNA: TGCGCCAGCAGAGGGACAGGGTCTGGAGAGACCCAGTACTTC. It translates to CASRGTGSGETQYF. The chain has TRBV5-1 and TRBJ2-5, with 9 bases identical to TRBD1. This CDR3 comprises 14 residues. Germline CDR1 and CDR2: SGHRS and YFSETQ. J lost 4 bases, V lost 5 bases, and 6 bases had no gene match.

This clone was counted once. V gene TRBV7-2 combines with J gene TRBJ2-3; 8 bases are shared with TRBD1. CDR1 and CDR2 from the germline V gene are SGHTA and FQGNSA. The CDR3 covers 16 residues. Trimming at V came to 3 bases and at J to 0 bases, leaving 5 bases not matched to a gene. CDR3 nucleotide sequence: TGTGCCAGCAGCTTGATGGCAGGGGGCAGCACAGATACGCAGTATTTT. Amino acids: CASSLMAGGSTDTQYF.

The V gene is TRBV18, the J gene TRBJ1-3; no clear D. The V gene lost 3 bases and the J gene lost 0 bases, with 9 bases spanning the gap. Germline assignment: CDR1 KGHSH and CDR2 LQKENI. The CDR3 extends over 15 amino acids. The CDR3 here is CASSPGRHSGNTIYF. The CDR3 DNA reads as TGTGCCAGCTCACCGGGCAGGCACTCTGGAAACACCATATATTTT.

This rearrangement joins TRBV18 to TRBJ1-1, with D unresolved. The V end was cut by 5 bases, the J end by 1 base, with 11 bases between. This CDR3 comprises 14 residues. In germline, CDR1 is KGHSH, CDR2 LQKENI. The DNA of the CDR3 is TGTGCCAGCTCAGAGAGACTCACGAACACTGAAGCTTTCTTT. The encoded protein is CASSERLTNTEAFF.

V usage is TRBV5-4 and J usage is TRBJ1-1; no definite D call. The CDR3 runs 14 residues. The germline V gene encodes CDR1 SGHNT and CDR2 YYREEE (reference sequence). The V end lost 0 bases, the J end lost 4 bases, and 10 bases lay between the germline ends. The CDR3 here is CASSLAAAGTEAFF. The CDR3 DNA reads TGTGCCAGCAGCTTGGCGGCCGCAGGCACTGAAGCTTTCTTT.

This chain connects TRBV7-9 to TRBJ1-6; D is unclear. The V end lost 0 bases, the J end lost 4 bases, and 7 bases lay between the germline ends. From germline, CDR1 is SEHNR and CDR2 FQNEAQ (reference sequence). CDR3 size: 15 residues. The CDR3 spells CASSLASGYNSPLHF. The CDR3 nucleotides are TGTGCCAGCAGCTTAGCTTCAGGTTATAATTCACCCCTCCACTTT. Together with reference TRBV7-9 and TRBJ1-6, the CDR3 gives the full variable domain: DTGVSQNPRHKITKRGQNVTFRCDPISEHNRLYWYRQTLGQGPEFLTYFQNEAQLEKSRLLSDRFSAERPKGSFSTLEIQRTEQGDSAMYLCASSLASGYNSPLHFGNGTRLTVT.

This clone was detected only once. The chain employs TRBV5-1 and TRBJ1-6; D uncertain. Trimming stripped 0 bases from V and 6 bases from J, with 7 bases between. CDR1 is SGHRS, CDR2 YFSETQ, per germline. CDR3 length: 14 residues. CDR3 nucleotides: TGCGCCAGCAGCTTGGGCGGGATTAATTCACCCCTCCACTTT. As protein: CASSLGGINSPLHF.

Remarks on this clone: A read error may produce the germline difference seen at one junction end. This chain links TRBV19 with TRBJ2-7, with 10 bases identical to TRBD1. The CDR3 sequence is 15 residues long. Per the germline V gene, CDR1 is LNHDA and CDR2 is SQIVND (reference sequence). DNA of the CDR3: TGTGCCAGTAGTATCGGGGACAGGGGCTCCGACGAGCAGTACTTC. This gives the protein CASSIGDRGSDEQYF.

The chain couples TRBV6-5 to TRBJ2-7; TRBD1 is a possible D gene (5 bases). The CDR3 is made up of 15 amino acids. Germline-derived CDR1 and CDR2 are MNHEY and SVGAGI. Trimming shortened V by 0 bases and J by 5 bases, and 14 bases separated the two germline ends. The CDR3 sequence: CASSYSRGYSNEQYF. CDR3 sequence (DNA): TGTGCCAGCAGTTACTCTAGGGGATATTCGAACGAGCAGTACTTC.

The chain joins TRBV11-2 to TRBJ2-7, with unresolved D. The germline V and J ends were trimmed by 4 bases and 2 bases, with 3 bases remaining between them. This CDR3 contains 11 residues. CDR1 and CDR2 (germline): SGHAT, FQNNGV. CDR3 region: CASSSAYEQYF. CDR3 bases: TGTGCCAGCAGCTCAGCCTACGAGCAGTACTTC.

The chain combines TRBV11-3 with TRBJ1-1, with D hard to call. V gave up 5 bases and J gave up 6 bases, with 13 bases separating them. Germline V gene data show CDR1 as SGHNT and CDR2 as YENEEA. The CDR3 is 13 amino acids. The CDR3 protein is CASSLGWESEAFF. The CDR3 DNA is TGTGCCAGCAGCCTCGGTTGGGAGTCTGAAGCTTTCTTT.

The V gene is TRBV5-6, the J gene TRBJ1-4, with 7 nucleotides matching TRBD1. The CDR3 consists of 15 residues. V gave up 4 bases and J gave up 6 bases; unmatched junction bases: 9. Germline assignment: CDR1 SGHDT and CDR2 YYEEEE. The CDR3 bases are TGTGCCAGCAGCGCCGAGGGGGCGCTGGATGAAAAACTGTTTTTT. Amino acids: CASSAEGALDEKLFF.

With respect to this clone: An end of the junction differs from the germline gene, which may be a read error. The chain links TRBV7-9 to TRBJ2-1; 8 bases are shared with TRBD2. Germline CDR1 reads SEHNR; CDR2 reads FQNEAQ (reference sequence). The CDR3 is 13 amino acids. The CDR3 here is CASSLATSLAGLF. DNA for the CDR3: TGTGCCAGCAGCTTAGCTACGTCTCTAGCGGGCCTCTTC.

This chain uses TRBV6-5 with TRBJ1-6; D is uncertain. The CDR3 is 13 amino acids. V lost 7 bases, J lost 9 bases, and 13 bases lay in between. CDR1 and CDR2 from the germline V gene are MNHEY and SVGAGI. The CDR3 nucleotides read TGTGCCAGCACCCTTCGAGTCGGTTCACCCCTCCACTTT. Translation gives CASTLRVGSPLHF.

The genes are TRBV6-1 and TRBJ1-6, with a tentative D call TRBD1 (5 bases). The V end was cut by 0 bases, the J end by 8 bases, with 20 bases between. The V gene's germline CDR1 is MNHNS and CDR2 SASEGT. The CDR3 has 18 amino acids. The CDR3 reads CASSEANLGVMLHSPLHF. In DNA form, the CDR3 reads TGTGCCAGCAGTGAAGCTAACCTAGGGGTAATGCTGCATTCACCCCTCCACTTT.

This chain connects TRBV10-2 to TRBJ1-5, with a possible D match to TRBD1 (6 bases). The length of the CDR3 is 14 residues. V was pared by 2 bases and J by 4 bases, with 9 bases between. The germline V gene has CDR1 WSHSY and CDR2 SAAADI. The CDR3 DNA sequence: TGCGCCAGCAGTGAGACAGGGAGGAATCAGCCCCAGCATTTT. As protein: CASSETGRNQPQHF.

The V call is TRBV5-6, the J call TRBJ1-1, with D maybe TRBD1 (5 bases). CDR1 SGHDT and CDR2 YYEEEE come from the germline V gene. V dropped 4 bases and J dropped 2 bases, with 15 bases sitting between them. CDR3 length equals 15 residues. CDR3 sequence reads: CASSPPTGPNTEAFF. The CDR3 DNA reads as TGTGCCAGCAGCCCACCGACGGGACCAAACACTGAAGCTTTCTTT.

This clone occurred once. This chain connects TRBV18 to TRBJ1-6; 9 bases line up with TRBD1. This CDR3 spans 14 amino acids. The germline gives CDR1 KGHSH, CDR2 LQKENI. V was clipped by 2 bases and J by 10 bases; unmatched bases: 3. The CDR3 region has the DNA TGTGCCAGCTCACCAACGGGACAGGGATCACCCCTCCACTTT. It yields the protein CASSPTGQGSPLHF.

The J gene is TRBJ1-1, the V gene TRBV5-6; TRBD1 aligns across 8 bases. Losses at the gene ends were 3 bases for V and 10 bases for J; bases not matched to a gene: 8. Germline V gene sequence: CDR1 SGHDT, CDR2 YYEEEE. The CDR3 is 13 residues long. CDR3 region: CASSWDRSGVAFF. CDR3 nucleotide sequence: TGTGCCAGCAGCTGGGACAGGTCGGGGGTAGCTTTCTTT.

The rearrangement links TRBV5-5 to TRBJ2-1, with no clear D. Germline-derived CDR1 and CDR2 are SGHKS and YYEKEE (reference sequence). Trimming cost V 0 bases and J 9 bases, with 7 bases left between them. The CDR3 sequence is 12 residues long. In DNA, the CDR3 is TGTGCCAGCAGCTTGGCGGTAGCTGAGCAGTTCTTC. This translates into CASSLAVAEQFF. Based on the CDR3 plus reference TRBV5-5 and TRBJ2-1, the full variable domain is DAGVTQSPTHLIKTRGQQVTLRCSPISGHKSVSWYQQVLGQGPQFIFQYYEKEERGRGNFPDRFSARQFPNYSSELNVNALLLGDSALYLCASSLAVAEQFFGPGTRLTVL.

The chain carries TRBV7-9 and TRBJ1-2, with no clear D. The V and J ends lost 3 bases and 6 bases respectively, with 11 bases between them. CDR1 and CDR2 from the germline V gene are SEHNR and FQNEAQ (reference sequence). The CDR3 sequence is 13 residues long. CDR3 sequence reads: CASSFGSGDGYTF. In nucleotides, the CDR3 is TGTGCCAGCAGCTTTGGGTCCGGGGATGGCTACACCTTC.

The V gene is TRBV6-1, the J gene TRBJ1-5; a weak D match, TRBD1 (5 bases). This CDR3 has 15 amino acids. Germline assignment: CDR1 MNHNS and CDR2 SASEGT. The V and J ends lost 5 bases and 0 bases respectively, with 11 bases between them. In DNA, the CDR3 is TGTGCCAGCAGTTCAGGGTCCTTTAGCAATCAGCCCCAGCATTTT. Amino acids: CASSSGSFSNQPQHF.

The chain joins TRBV7-8 to TRBJ1-5; D remains ambiguous. The CDR3 consists of 15 residues. The V end lost 3 bases, the J end lost 2 bases, and 11 bases lay between the germline ends. CDR1 SGHVS and CDR2 FQNEAQ come from the germline V gene. The DNA of the CDR3 is TGTGCCAGCAGCTTTGGTAGTGATGGCAATCAGCCCCAGCATTTT. Residues: CASSFGSDGNQPQHF.

The count of this clone is one. CDR3 region: CASSSGGRPTNEKLFF. CDR3 bases: TGCGCCAGCAGCTCCGGGGGGAGGCCAACTAATGAAAAACTGTTTTTT. The chain is built from TRBV5-1 and TRBJ1-4, with a weak D call TRBD1 (5 bases). CDR1 and CDR2 from the germline V gene are SGHRS and YFSETQ. The CDR3 extends over 16 amino acids. Trimming took off 3 bases at V and 0 bases at J, with 12 bases between the two ends.

This clone was recorded only once. This rearrangement joins TRBV7-8 to TRBJ1-4, with unresolved D. The V end was cut by 3 bases, the J end by 8 bases, with 7 bases between. CDR1 is SGHVS, CDR2 FQNEAQ, per germline. This CDR3 is 12 amino acids long. In nucleotides, the CDR3 is TGTGCCAGCAGCTTGACGTGGGAAAAACTGTTTTTT. It specifies CASSLTWEKLFF.